The clone carrying this TCR beta chain was seen at least ten times. The antigen remains unidentified. Time point in this sample: patch test 2, 6 weeks after DPC sensitization. Treatment of the sample: therapeutic diphenylcyclopropenone sensitization with weekly scalp DPC. Germline CDR1 MDHEN, CDR2 SYDVKM. With 4 bases removed from V and 3 bases from J, the gap between germline ends came to 11 bases. The CDR3 has 14 amino acids. This specimen belongs to a study of human T cells and chemical hapten exposure. General study findings and limits: Counts of TCRs above 1 in 1000 frequency stayed unchanged with DPC sensitization.

TCRdb re-analysed the RACE reads in MiXCR, keeping a single row per CDR3 protein. Among 110,000 to 150,000 distinct CDR3 sequences listed, about an eighth were seen once. The chain uses TRBV28 and TRBJ2-3; D gene unclear. The TCR was taken from a woman aged 45-65 years with alopecia areata. Some clones in this sample may be carry-over from other donors' samples. The source material was whole blood, sampled in connection with sensitization to the hapten diphenylcyclopropenone (DPC). As DNA, the CDR3 is TGTGCCAGCAGTTACGCCCTGGGAACAGATACGCAGTATTTT. This encodes CASSYALGTDTQYF.